This TCR beta chain was obtained from a study of cytomegalovirus exposure and HLA in healthy donors. Overall study context: The use of the same platform for the 110 or so validation repertoires and the approximately 670 first-cohort repertoires was reported by a later analysis.

Study-level points and caveats: It was confirmed in vitro that three of the CMV-associated chains were specific for CMV antigens.

Assay used: immunoSEQ multiplex PCR; TCRdb lists only in-frame clones, some missing. The table lists around 71,000 clones, just under 95% of them singletons. This CDR3 has 14 amino acids. Germline loops: CDR1 SEHNR, CDR2 FQNEAQ (reference sequence). V was cut by 1 base and J by 6 bases, with 9 bases left in between. A note on this clone: What it binds is unknown.

This TCR derives from a man younger than 35 in good health and CMV-seropositive. The chain uses TRBV7-9 and TRBJ2-2, with a tentative D call TRBD2 (6 bases). Sequences were obtained from PBMCs. The chain's CDR3 is CASSLEPGAGELFF. In DNA form, the CDR3 reads TGTGCCAGCAGCTTAGAGCCGGGGGCCGGGGAGCTGTTTTTT.